Detailed here is one T cell receptor (beta chain). This specimen comes from a study of blood T cell repertoires in COVID-19. Study information: Collection of acute and convalescent COVID-19 samples took place in the United States, Italy and Spain. T cells, B-cell-depleted T cells, or PBMCs provided the cDNA or gDNA that served as material.

Authors' analysis steps: Counts of nucleated cells, estimated from reference gene primer amplification, were obtained. Clones were sequenced by immunoSEQ multiplex PCR, and TCRdb holds only the in-frame ones, with some missing. From that table come the V and J calls and clone size; the DNA was used to work out D and trimming. The sample contains some 30,000 clones, roughly 90% of which appear only once. The sample was peripheral blood. The source of this sequence is a man in his sixties with active COVID-19.

CDR3: CASSRRTSGVLNEQFF. The CDR3 DNA sequence: TGTGCCAGCAGCCGGCGGACTAGCGGGGTTCTGAATGAGCAGTTCTTC. The V gene is TRBV11-3, the J gene TRBJ2-1, with 12 bases that match TRBD2. V lost 5 bases and J lost 7; bases outside the gene matches: 9. There are 16 residues in the CDR3. CDR1 SGHNT and CDR2 YENEEA come from the germline V gene.